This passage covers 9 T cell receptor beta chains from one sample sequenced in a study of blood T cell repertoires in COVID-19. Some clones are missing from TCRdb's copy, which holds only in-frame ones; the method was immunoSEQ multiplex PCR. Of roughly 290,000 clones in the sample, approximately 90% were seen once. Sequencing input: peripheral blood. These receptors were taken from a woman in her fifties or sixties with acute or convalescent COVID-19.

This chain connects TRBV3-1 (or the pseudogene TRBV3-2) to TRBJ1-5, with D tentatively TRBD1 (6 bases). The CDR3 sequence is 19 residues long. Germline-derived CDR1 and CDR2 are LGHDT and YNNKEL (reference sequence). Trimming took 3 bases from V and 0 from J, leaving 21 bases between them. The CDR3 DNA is TGTGCCAGCAGCCACCAACCGGGGGGCCGCCGGCATAGCAATCAGCCCCAGCATTTT. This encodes CASSHQPGGRRHSNQPQHF.

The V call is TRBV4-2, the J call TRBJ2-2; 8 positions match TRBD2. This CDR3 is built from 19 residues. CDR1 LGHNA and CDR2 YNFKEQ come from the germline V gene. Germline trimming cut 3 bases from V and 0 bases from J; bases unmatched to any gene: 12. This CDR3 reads CASSHSRAGVPTNTGELFF. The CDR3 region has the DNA TGTGCCAGCAGCCACAGTCGAGCGGGAGTCCCCACGAACACCGGGGAGCTGTTTTTT.

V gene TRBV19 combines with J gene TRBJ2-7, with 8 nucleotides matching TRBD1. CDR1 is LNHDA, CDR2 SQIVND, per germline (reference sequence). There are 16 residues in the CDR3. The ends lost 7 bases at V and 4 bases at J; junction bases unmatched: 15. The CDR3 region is CASILFPDRGWYEQYF. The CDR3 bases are TGTGCCAGTATCCTATTCCCTGACAGGGGTTGGTACGAGCAGTACTTC.

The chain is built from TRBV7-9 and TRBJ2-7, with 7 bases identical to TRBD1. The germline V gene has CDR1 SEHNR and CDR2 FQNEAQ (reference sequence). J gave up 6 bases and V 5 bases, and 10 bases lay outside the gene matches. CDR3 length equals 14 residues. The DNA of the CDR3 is TGTGCCAGCAGCGTGCCTCAGGGGGTAGGCGAGCAGTACTTC. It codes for CASSVPQGVGEQYF.

The CDR3: CASSLQGGEQFF. DNA of the CDR3: TGCGCCAGCAGCCTCCAGGGTGGTGAGCAGTTCTTC. The chain couples TRBV5-1 to TRBJ2-1, with D perhaps matching TRBD1 (5 bases). The CDR3 spans 12 residues. Per germline, CDR1 SGHRS and CDR2 YFSETQ. V was cut by 4 bases and J by 9 bases, with 11 bases left in between.

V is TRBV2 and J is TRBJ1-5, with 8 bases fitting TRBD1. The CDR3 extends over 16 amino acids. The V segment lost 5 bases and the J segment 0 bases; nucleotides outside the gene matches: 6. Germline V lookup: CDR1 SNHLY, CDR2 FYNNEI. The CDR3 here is CASSPGQGYSNQPQHF. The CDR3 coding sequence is TGTGCCAGCAGTCCTGGACAGGGCTATAGCAATCAGCCCCAGCATTTT.

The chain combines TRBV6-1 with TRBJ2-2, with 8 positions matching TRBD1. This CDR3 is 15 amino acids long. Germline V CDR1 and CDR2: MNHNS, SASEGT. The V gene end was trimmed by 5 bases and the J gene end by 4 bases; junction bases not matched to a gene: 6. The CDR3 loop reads CASSQDRAGTGELFF. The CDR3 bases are TGTGCCAGCAGTCAGGACAGGGCAGGCACCGGGGAGCTGTTTTTT.

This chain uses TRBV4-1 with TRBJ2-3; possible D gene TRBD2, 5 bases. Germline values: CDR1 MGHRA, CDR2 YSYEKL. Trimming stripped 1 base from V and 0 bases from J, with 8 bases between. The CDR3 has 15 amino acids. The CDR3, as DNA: TGCGCCAGCAGCCAAGGACTACTCAGCACAGATACGCAGTATTTT. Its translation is CASSQGLLSTDTQYF.

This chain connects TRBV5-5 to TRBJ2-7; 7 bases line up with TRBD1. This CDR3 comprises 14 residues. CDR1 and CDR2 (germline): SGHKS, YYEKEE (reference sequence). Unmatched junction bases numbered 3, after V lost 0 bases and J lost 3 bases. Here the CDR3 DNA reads TGTGCCAGCAGCTTGGCCAGGGGGTTCTACGAGCAGTACTTC. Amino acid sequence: CASSLARGFYEQYF.